The 2 T cell receptor beta chains below all came from one sample that was sequenced in a study of blood T cell repertoires in COVID-19. Profiling relied on immunoSEQ multiplex PCR, and the TCRdb table lists in-frame clones only, not all of them. The sample lists 65,000 to 100,000 clones; 65% to 85% were seen once. Sequenced input: peripheral blood. Receptors originate from a woman over 75 with acute or convalescent COVID-19.

The rearrangement joins TRBV27 to TRBJ1-5; tentative D call: TRBD1 (5 bases). The CDR3 is made up of 14 amino acids. V was cut by 6 bases and J by 9 bases, with 18 bases left in between. Germline lookup yields CDR1 MNHEY and CDR2 SMNVEV (reference sequence). CDR3: CASRGYGGPGPQHF. CDR3 bases: TGTGCCAGCAGAGGTTACGGGGGTCCGGGGCCCCAGCATTTT.

For this clone: A junction boundary mismatches the germline segment, possibly from a read error. The chain couples TRBV7-7 to TRBJ1-4; 7 bases match TRBD1. Germline assignment: CDR1 SSHAT and CDR2 FNYEAQ (reference sequence). The CDR3 is made up of 16 amino acids. The CDR3 DNA follows: TGTGCTAGCAGCGCGGGACAGATCAGAACTAATGAAAAACTGTTTTTT. Translating gives CASSAGQIRTNEKLFF.